These T cell receptor beta chains were read from a single sample in a study of T cells in Graves' hyperthyroidism and ophthalmopathy. MiXCR, applied by TCRdb to the multiplex PCR reads, yields one record per CDR3 protein. The data contain about 290,000 distinct CDR3 sequences, 10% to 15% of them singletons. Sequences were obtained from blood. All receptors derive from a woman in her 30s with Graves' hyperthyroidism that later progressed to Graves' ophthalmopathy. Each CDR3 is given with its conserved first and last residue. The order of the fields is D gene, clone size, V gene, J gene, CDR3 DNA, CDR3 protein. A D gene is named only where the DNA matches it firmly. Not all rows give a size; the values are once, few, many and, for expanded clones, a class.

D gene: NA; clone size: NA; V gene: TRBV4-2; J gene: TRBJ1-2; CDR3 DNA: TGTGCCAGCAGCCAAGATTCGTTGCAGGGGCTCTATGGCTACACCTTC; CDR3 protein: CASSQDSLQGLYGYTF
D gene: NA; clone size: many; V gene: TRBV7-9; J gene: TRBJ1-1; CDR3 DNA: TGTGCCAGCAGCTTAGAGATAGAGAACACTGAAGCTTTCTTT; CDR3 protein: CASSLEIENTEAFF
D gene: NA; clone size: many; V gene: TRBV6-1; J gene: TRBJ2-3; CDR3 DNA: TGTGCCAGCAGTGCGTACAGGGCGATCACAGATACGCAGTATTTT; CDR3 protein: CASSAYRAITDTQYF
D gene: TRBD1; clone size: many; V gene: TRBV28; J gene: TRBJ2-1; CDR3 DNA: TGTGCCAGCAGTTCGGGGTCCGGGACAGGGAATGAGCAGTTCTTC; CDR3 protein: CASSSGSGTGNEQFF
D gene: NA; clone size: NA; V gene: TRBV25-1; J gene: TRBJ1-4; CDR3 DNA: TGTGCCAGCAGGTACCATTGGGGCACTAATGAAAAACTGTTTTTT; CDR3 protein: CASRYHWGTNEKLFF
D gene: NA; clone size: few; V gene: TRBV4-1; J gene: TRBJ1-5; CDR3 DNA: TGCGCCAGCAGCCTTCACTCTCAATATCAGCCCCAGCATTTT; CDR3 protein: CASSLHSQYQPQHF
D gene: NA; clone size: many; V gene: TRBV12-3/TRBV12-4; J gene: TRBJ1-1; CDR3 DNA: TGTGCCAGCAGAAAAGGACAGACGAACACTGAAGCTTTCTTT; CDR3 protein: CASRKGQTNTEAFF
D gene: NA; clone size: many; V gene: TRBV6-5; J gene: TRBJ1-2; CDR3 DNA: TGTGCCAGCGGAAATCTCAAAAAATATGACAGCCCCTATGGCTACACCTTC; CDR3 protein: CASGNLKKYDSPYGYTF
D gene: NA; clone size: NA; V gene: TRBV10-1; J gene: TRBJ2-1; CDR3 DNA: TGCGCCAGCAGTGAAGCAGGGGCTAGGGGGCAGTTCTTC; CDR3 protein: CASSEAGARGQFF
D gene: NA; clone size: many; V gene: TRBV12-3/TRBV12-4; J gene: TRBJ1-3; CDR3 DNA: TGTGCCAGCATTGGCCGGCACACTATCTCTGGAAACACCATATATTTT; CDR3 protein: CASIGRHTISGNTIYF
D gene: TRBD2; clone size: many; V gene: TRBV27; J gene: TRBJ2-1; CDR3 DNA: TGTGCCAGCAGTCCCGCGGGGCGGGAGGCTCACAATGAGCAGTTCTTC; CDR3 protein: CASSPAGREAHNEQFF
D gene: NA; clone size: many; V gene: TRBV13; J gene: TRBJ2-1; CDR3 DNA: TGTGCCAGCAGCTCCACAGATAGCTCCTACAATGAGCAGTTCTTC; CDR3 protein: CASSSTDSSYNEQFF